A selection of T cell receptor beta chains follows, all from one sample in a study of breast tumors, draining lymph nodes, adjacent tissues. TCRdb passed the multiplex PCR reads through MiXCR, listing each CDR3 protein once. This sample has about 230,000 distinct CDR3 sequences, with approximately 31% found just once. The source material was axillary lymph node tissue. The receptor source for this set is a female donor with breast cancer. Some clones in this sample may be carry-over from other donors' samples. CDR3s include the opening cysteine and the closing phenylalanine or tryptophan. D genes are given only for firm matches. Some rows mark clone size as missing; the rest say once, few, many or name a class of expanded clone.

CDR3 protein	CDR3 DNA	D gene	J gene	clone size	V gene
CASSRQGGSEKLFF	TGTGCCAGCAGCCGACAGGGTGGGAGCGAAAAACTGTTTTTT	TRBD1	TRBJ1-4	many	TRBV6-6
CASSRLRPRDNSPLHF	TGTGCCAGCAGCCGACTTAGGCCCCGGGATAATTCACCCCTCCACTTT	.	TRBJ1-6	many	TRBV3-1
CASSLGGAGVNTGELFF	TGCGCCAGCAGCTTAGGTGGAGCGGGGGTTAACACCGGGGAGCTGTTTTTT	TRBD2	TRBJ2-2	many	TRBV5-1
CASSFGGESYEQYF	TGTGCCAGCAGCTTTGGGGGAGAGTCCTACGAGCAGTACTTC	.	TRBJ2-7	many	TRBV7-9
CSFDSLDEQFF	TGCAGCTTTGATAGTCTCGATGAGCAGTTCTTC	.	TRBJ2-1	few	TRBV29-1
CASSRVLTSEGTQYF	TGTGCCAGCAGCCGGGTCCTGACCTCTGAAGGGACCCAGTACTTC	.	TRBJ2-5	many	TRBV5-6
CSAQTGSNEKLFF	TGCAGTGCCCAGACAGGGTCTAATGAAAAACTGTTTTTT	TRBD1	TRBJ1-4	many	TRBV20-1
CACSSSGSSYNEQFF	TGTGCCTGCAGCTCTTCCGGGAGCTCCTACAATGAGCAGTTCTTC	.	TRBJ2-1	.	TRBV9
CASSSLFTGNTGELFF	TGTGCCAGCAGCTCCCTATTCACAGGGAACACCGGGGAGCTGTTTTTT	.	TRBJ2-2	many	TRBV11-3
CASSQASGSFYEQYF	TGTGCCAGCAGCCAAGCTAGCGGGAGTTTCTACGAGCAGTACTTC	TRBD2	TRBJ2-7	many	TRBV7-9
CASSPPTGENTEAF	TGTGCCAGCAGTCCCCCGACAGGGGAAAACACTGAAGCTTTC	TRBD1	TRBJ2-6	.	TRBV6-6
CASSVSQSVTEAFF	TGTGCCAGCAGTGTGTCACAGTCTGTTACTGAAGCTTTCTTT	.	TRBJ1-1	.	TRBV6-1
CASSRVVLNTGELFF	TGTGCCAGCAGTCGGGTTGTCCTGAACACCGGGGAGCTGTTTTTT	.	TRBJ2-2	.	TRBV6-1
CASSSLQTYEQPQHF	TGTGCCAGTAGTTCGTTACAGACCTACGAGCAGCCCCAGCATTTT	.	TRBJ1-5	.	TRBV19
CASSFPRAGGSQPQHF	TGTGCCAGCAGTTTTCCCCGGGCGGGGGGGAGTCAGCCCCAGCATTTT	.	TRBJ1-5	few	TRBV27
CASSLQGAPNYGYPF	TGTGCCAGCAGCCTACAGGGGGCGCCGAACTATGGCTACCCCTTC	TRBD1	TRBJ1-2	many	TRBV7-2
CASSENPGLDYGYTF	TGTGCCAGCAGTGAGAACCCGGGACTGGACTATGGCTACACCTTC	.	TRBJ1-2	many	TRBV6-1
CASSVEGSRSPLHF	TGTGCCAGCAGCGTAGAAGGGTCCCGTTCACCCCTCCACTTT	.	TRBJ1-6	few	TRBV9
CSARPPASGTDTQYF	TGCAGCGCTAGGCCCCCGGCTAGCGGGACCGATACGCAGTATTTT	TRBD2	TRBJ2-3	.	TRBV20-1